Detailed here is one T cell receptor beta chain. There is no known antigen for this receptor. The sample holds no much larger clone one base away, and base qualities are not on file. Libraries were constructed by the immunoSEQ multiplex PCR assay. RNA was extracted from all samples and reverse transcribed into cDNA, which served as template for TCR sequencing. SuperScript III was used for first-strand cDNA synthesis, primed with a 2:1 mix of oligo-dT and random hexamers. A synthetic immune receptor repertoire was used to measure amplification bias, and any remaining bias was corrected computationally. On the authors' methods: Raw reads were preprocessed for error removal, and CDR3 was defined according to IMGT conventions as running from the conserved cysteine to phenylalanine. Clonality was calculated as 1 minus Shannon entropy normalized by log2 of the number of productive unique TCRs. CD4 or CD8 identity of scalp clones was inferred by cross-referencing scalp TCRbeta sequences with sorted blood CD4 and CD8 repertoires. TCRdb carries this immuneACCESS record with in-frame sequences only. Its versions omit some clonotypes, under half of them owing to an unresolved V gene in the studies checked, with the rest unexplained. V and J calls and clone size follow that table, whereas D and trimming were derived from the DNA. Within this sample are some 170,000 clones, with 67% of them counted one time only. The top ten hold about an eighth of the sample.

CDR1 and CDR2 (LNHNV, YYDKDF) derive from the germline V gene (reference sequence). Deletion took 5 bases off V and 7 bases off J, with a span of 9 bases between the germline ends. From the cysteine through the phenylalanine, the CDR3 covers 13 amino acids. Only CDR3 DNA is held: 39 bases, read in frame from base 1. The data were obtained in a study of CD8+ T cells in alopecia areata (dated by TCRdb to the late 2010s). As for the study more broadly: Treated patients were enrolled in an open-label pilot trial of oral tofacitinib at 5 to 10 mg twice daily for moderate-to-severe alopecia areata. Tofacitinib was given for 6 to 18 months, followed by 6 months of follow-up off drug to assess delayed response and recurrence. The study used high-throughput TCRbeta sequencing to examine T cell clonal expansion in alopecia areata, in both the C3H/HeJ mouse model and human patients. Scalp tissue and sorted CD4+ and CD8+ peripheral blood T cells from patchy and totalis/universalis alopecia areata patients and from healthy controls were covered by human TCRbeta sequencing. The RNA source kit depended on sample type: the PAXgene miRNA kit for fixed scalp, the miRNeasy kit for PBMCs, and the RNeasy kit for mouse skin. immunoSEQ multiplex PCR using 35 Vbeta forward primers and 13 Jbeta reverse primers was used to amplify TCRbeta CDR3 regions. Scalp clonality was compared among normal scalp (n=4), patchy alopecia areata scalp (n=8), and alopecia totalis/universalis scalp (n=8). Biopsies were taken from tofacitinib-treated patients at baseline and again at 4 and 24 weeks into treatment, and several of those patients also had a later scalp biopsy. Findings and caveats that apply to the study as a whole: Compared with mice, TCR sequences shared between patients were less clear, possibly partly because of HLA diversity across the patient population. Compared with normal scalp, lesional scalp had higher clonality and more expanded CD8+ clones, particularly in alopecia totalis/universalis, a pattern that suggests antigenic drive. Unlike mouse skin, which is dominated by gammadelta T cells, normal human skin has resident alphabeta T cells that are also sequenced, and this complicates analysis of the scalp TCR repertoire.

The time point label on this specimen signifies: baseline before oral tofacitinib. Lesional scalp punch biopsies and peripheral blood were obtained from alopecia areata patients. PBMCs were isolated by density centrifugation and stained for CD3, CD4 and CD8, and CD4+ and CD8+ T cells were sorted on a FACSAria. The sample in question was CD8+ T cells sorted from blood, obtained at week 0. Recombination joined TRBV15 with TRBJ1-6, with TRBD1 as a weak D call on 6 bases. The TCR comes from a human donor with alopecia areata. The base sequence is TGTGCCACCAGCCAGGACAGAAATTCACCCCTCCACTTT. Protein translation: CATSQDRNSPLHF.